This entry concerns a single T cell receptor beta chain. Its antigen remains unidentified. No qualities accompany the bases; no much larger clone lies one base away. This specimen belongs to a study of shared clonotypes between healthy human individuals (dated by TCRdb to 2020 to 2022). In terms of the full investigation: The cohort included three men and a couple of women between 18 and 49 years of age. Per donor, leukapheresis produced somewhere between about 0.9 and 9.5 billion PBMCs. Per donor, three plates each were used for CD4 naive and CD4 memory, two for CD8 naive, and one for CD8 memory. To estimate repertoire size and how much clonotype sharing occurs between individuals, the study deeply sequenced the blood TCR repertoires of a handful of healthy adults. Different laboratories and diverse techniques were used to prepare libraries and sequence TCR repertoires, to increase sequencing depth and limit assay-specific biases.

What the research found in general, with its limitations: Estimated clonotype richness was generally larger for naive than for memory subsets. Incomplete sequencing was indicated by rarefaction of sorted-subset datasets, despite the large sequencing depth. The genetic and exposure-history diversity represented was limited by the small number of donors. Compared with non-shared clonotypes, the clonotypes found in all four sorted-subset donors had higher generation probabilities. Across several donors, approximately 5% of naive CD4, roughly 3.5% of naive CD8, 2.3% of memory CD4, and approximately 0.4% of memory CD8 clonotypes were shared. Sampling was restricted to blood, and TCR repertoires in tissue are likely to differ from TCR repertoires in blood. Pairwise subsampling indicated that sequencing depth was expected to affect the degree of clonotype sharing among donors.

From the cysteine up to the phenylalanine, the CDR3 has a length of 15 residues. Only the CDR3 region is kept as DNA, spanning 45 bases read in frame from base 1. V loses 8 bases at its end and J loses 7 bases; junction bases beyond the gene matches: 15. For CDR1 and CDR2, the germline V gene (reference sequence) lists MNHEY and SMNVEV. Using the deep immunoSEQ assay, TCR CDR3 regions were amplified from genomic DNA by multiplex PCR. Extracted genomic DNA from each cell subset was spread evenly across all wells of several immunoSEQ 96-well plates, with each plate serving as a replicate. Each replicate PCR for sorted subsets received roughly 0.2 ug genomic DNA, equal to around 32,000 T cell genomes. Purified libraries were measured with a Qubit 3.0 fluorometer, size-checked on a Bioanalyzer 2100, and measured again with the KAPA Library Quantification kit. Each immunoSEQ 96-well plate was sequenced on its own single-read 150-cycle Illumina NextSeq 550 flow cell. Per the original workflow: Because the immunoSEQ output held only junctional sequences and lacked quality scores, the filtering could not match the filtering applied to full-length reads. Sequences were annotated with PyIR, a Python wrapper for IgBLAST v1.9, and V/J genes and CDR3 were assigned using IMGT germline references. Reads were removed for weak V/J assignments (E-value above 1e-6), missing CDR3, stop codons, out-of-frame junctions, or ambiguous translated residues. A V3J clonotype was defined by an identical inferred V gene, J gene, and CDR3 amino acid sequence. To compute the percentage overlap between repertoires, the number of shared unique clonotypes was divided by the size of the smaller repertoire. RTK rarefaction, the Chao1 estimator, and Recon v2.1 estimates of unobserved clonotypes were used to assess repertoire richness. For all TCRbeta clonotypes obtained by the gDNA method from a few donors, generation probabilities were computed with OLGA. This immuneACCESS table, as held by TCRdb, lists in-frame sequences with V and J called but not all clones. Of the missing ones, under half trace to an unresolved V gene in checked studies; the others have no known cause. That table is the source of V, J and clone size, and D and trimming were worked out from the DNA. In this sample the table shows more than 2 million clones, 90% to 95% of which occur a single time. The ten top clones hold more than 0.1% of the sample.

Healthy HIV-negative adults with no recently reported acute infections or vaccinations were included as donors. Every donor was a Caucasian adult residing in Nashville, Tennessee, USA. Magnetic negative selection was used to enrich CD4+ T cells, after which naive cells were positively selected on CD45RA and the negative fraction became the memory subset. After blood collection by leukapheresis, PBMCs were isolated using Ficoll-Histopaque density gradient centrifugation and then cryopreserved in the vapor phase of liquid nitrogen. Analytical flow cytometry was used to check the purity and quantity of every magnetically sorted T cell population. Genomic DNA was isolated from each sorted fraction and quantified by UV absorbance on a Nanodrop 2000c.

The chain is encoded by TRBV27 joined to TRBJ2-7, and TRBD2 matches 9 of the central bases. The receptor was derived from a man younger than 35 in good health. The sample consisted of naive CD4+ T cells sorted from blood. In the paper's terms, the cell subset or site label means: CD45RA+ positively selected. This receptor carries the CDR3 CASCPRASGKWEQYF. The bases read TGTGCCAGCTGCCCCCGGGCTAGCGGGAAGTGGGAGCAGTACTTC.